This T cell receptor (beta chain) came from a study of blood T cell repertoires in COVID-19. Per the germline V gene, CDR1 is SGDLS and CDR2 is YYNGEE. Deletions cut 0 bases from V and 0 bases from J, with 7 bases between. CDR3 length equals 15 residues. Produced via immunoSEQ multiplex PCR; TCRdb's table is partial and in-frame only. The sample yields roughly 100,000 clones, over 65% seen once. Sequencing was carried out using peripheral blood. V is TRBV9 and J is TRBJ2-1; tentatively, D is TRBD2 (6 bases). This clonotype was sampled from a man older than 75 with COVID-19, enrolled during active disease. In DNA form, the CDR3 reads TGTGCCAGCAGCGTAGTAGCGGACTCCTACAATGAGCAGTTCTTC. This encodes CASSVVADSYNEQFF.